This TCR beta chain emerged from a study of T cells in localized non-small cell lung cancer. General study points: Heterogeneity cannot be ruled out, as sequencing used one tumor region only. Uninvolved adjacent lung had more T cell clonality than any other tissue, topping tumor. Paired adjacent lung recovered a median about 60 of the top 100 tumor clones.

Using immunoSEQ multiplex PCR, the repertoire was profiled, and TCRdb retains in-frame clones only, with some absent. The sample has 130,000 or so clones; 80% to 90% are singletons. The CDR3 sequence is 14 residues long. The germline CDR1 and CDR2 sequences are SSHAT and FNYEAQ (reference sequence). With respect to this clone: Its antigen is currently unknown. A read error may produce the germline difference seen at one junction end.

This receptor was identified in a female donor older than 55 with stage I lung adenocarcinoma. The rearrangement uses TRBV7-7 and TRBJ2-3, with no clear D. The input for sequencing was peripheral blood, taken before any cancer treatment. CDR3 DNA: TGTGCTAGCAGCTCTCGGGCCGTCGGGGATACGCAGTATTTT. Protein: CASSSRAVGDTQYF.